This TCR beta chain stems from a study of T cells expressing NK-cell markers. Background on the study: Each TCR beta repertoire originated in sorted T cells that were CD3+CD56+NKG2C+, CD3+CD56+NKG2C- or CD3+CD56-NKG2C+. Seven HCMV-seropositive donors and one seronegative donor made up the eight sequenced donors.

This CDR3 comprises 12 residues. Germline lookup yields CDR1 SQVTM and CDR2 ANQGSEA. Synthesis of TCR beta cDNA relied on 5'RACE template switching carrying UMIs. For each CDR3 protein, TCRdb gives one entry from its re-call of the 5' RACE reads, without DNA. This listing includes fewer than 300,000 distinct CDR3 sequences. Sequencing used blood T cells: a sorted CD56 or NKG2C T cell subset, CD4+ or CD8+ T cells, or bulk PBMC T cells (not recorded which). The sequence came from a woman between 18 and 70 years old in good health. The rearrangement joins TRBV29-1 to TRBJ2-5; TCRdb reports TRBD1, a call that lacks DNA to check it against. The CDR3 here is CSARGDMETQYF.